One sample yielded the 32 T cell receptor beta chains listed below, sequenced in a study of regulatory T cells in long-lasting Graves disease. As for time point: newly diagnosed GD, antithyroid drugs for less than 3 months. PBMC-extracted RNA yielded the TCR library. According to the study, TCR beta libraries were built with iRepertoire HTBI primers and CDR3-region Arm-PCR. TCRdb analysed the multiplex PCR reads with MiXCR anew, one entry per CDR3 protein. Of over 350,000 distinct CDR3 sequences in the sample, 15% were seen once. The data also belong to a second study, concerning T cells in Graves' hyperthyroidism and ophthalmopathy.

The starting material was peripheral blood mononuclear cells (PBMCs), obtained at new diagnosis, from a patient treated with antithyroid drugs. The receptors were sampled from a woman between 35 and 50 years old with Graves disease.

There are many counts of this clonotype. This chain links TRBV19 with TRBJ2-1; D gene ambiguous. This CDR3 contains 14 residues. Germline values: CDR1 LNHDA, CDR2 SQIVND (reference sequence). V was pared by 3 bases and J by 0 bases, with 6 bases between. CDR3 bases: TGTGCCAGTAGTATTTTTCGCTCCTACAATGAGCAGTTCTTC. Translation gives CASSIFRSYNEQFF.

This clonotype appeared many times. The chain joins TRBV30 to TRBJ2-5, with D possibly being TRBD1 (6 bases). The germline V gene has CDR1 GTSNPN and CDR2 SVGIG (reference sequence). Trimming removed 3 bases at V and 4 bases at J, with 18 bases between. The CDR3 covers 15 residues. The CDR3 here is CAWSLQGYVGETQYF. The CDR3 DNA follows: TGTGCCTGGAGCTTACAGGGCTACGTTGGAGAGACCCAGTACTTC.

Note on this clonotype: With only one base between it and a far larger clone, this is likely a read error. The V and J genes are TRBV20-1 and TRBJ2-5; TRBD2 is a possible D gene (6 bases). TRBJ2-1 explains the end of the DNA better; the J call may be wrong. Germline V gene sequence: CDR1 DFQATT, CDR2 SNEGSKA (reference sequence). This CDR3 region has 15 residues. The CDR3 DNA reads TGCAGTGCTAGAAGGATGATAGGGCGGGGCAATGAGCAGTTCTTC. As protein: CSARRMIGRGNEQFF.

This clonotype was counted between two and nine times. The V and J genes are TRBV7-9 and TRBJ2-3; D unclear. Trimming removed 6 bases from V and 1 base from J, with 11 bases in between. This CDR3 is built from 14 residues. Per the germline V gene, CDR1 is SEHNR and CDR2 is FQNEAQ (reference sequence). The CDR3 protein is CASSGEIRTDTQYF. The CDR3 region has the DNA TGTGCCAGCAGTGGGGAAATACGCACAGATACGCAGTATTTT.

This clonotype showed up many times. The chain has TRBV7-9 and TRBJ1-2, with a tentative D call TRBD1 (6 bases). The CDR3 is 14 residues long. V was shortened by 5 bases and J by 6 bases, with 16 bases between the two germline ends. Germline V gene data show CDR1 as SEHNR and CDR2 as FQNEAQ (reference sequence). CDR3 in amino acids: CASSANQGRNGYTF. The DNA for the CDR3 is TGTGCCAGCAGCGCTAATCAGGGGAGAAATGGCTACACCTTC.

In the case of this clonotype: With a much larger clone just one base away, this may be a read error. This chain links TRBV5-1 with TRBJ1-1; 9 nucleotides match TRBD1. The germline CDR1 and CDR2 sequences are SGHRS and YFSETQ. The CDR3 has 15 residues. The junction had 7 bases not matched to a gene; V was cut back by 0 bases and J by 7 bases. In DNA, the CDR3 is TGCGCCAGCAGCTTGGACAGGGGGCAATTCAGTGAAGCTTTCTTT. Encoded protein: CASSLDRGQFSEAFF.

The CDR3 sequence is CASSLGVRQNYGYTF. CDR3 in DNA: TGTGCCAGCAGCTTAGGGGTTCGGCAGAACTATGGCTACACCTTC. J is TRBJ1-2 and V is TRBV11-2, with unresolved D. The CDR3 is 15 amino acids. Germline lookup yields CDR1 SGHAT and CDR2 FQNNGV. V was clipped by 1 base and J by 2 bases, with 11 bases between them. Full variable domain (missing parts from reference TRBV11-2 and TRBJ1-2): EAGVAQSPRYKIIEKRQSVAFWCNPISGHATLYWYQQILGQGPKLLIQFQNNGVVDDSQLPKDRFSAERLKGVDSTLKIQPAKLEDSAVYLCASSLGVRQNYGYTFGSGTRLTVV.

This clonotype was detected ten times or more. This chain links TRBV28 with TRBJ2-3; either TRBD1 or TRBD2 may supply D (5 bases each). CDR3 size: 15 residues. Germline CDR1 MDHEN, CDR2 SYDVKM. Trimming removed 4 bases at V and 5 bases at J, with 16 bases between. DNA of the CDR3: TGTGCCAGCAGTTGGTTAGCGACTGGGGGAGATACGCAGTATTTT. Amino acids: CASSWLATGGDTQYF.

This clonotype was seen many times. The chain has TRBV7-2 and TRBJ2-5, with TRBD2 matching over 9 bases. V shed 4 bases and J 4 bases; nucleotides not matched to a gene: 4. CDR1 and CDR2 (germline): SGHTA, FQGNSA. The CDR3 loop spans 14 amino acids. Written as DNA, the CDR3 is TGTGCCAGCAGCTCCGGGACTAGCCTAGAGACCCAGTACTTC. Protein: CASSSGTSLETQYF.

The chain couples TRBV18 to TRBJ1-5, with 10 bases lining up with TRBD1. Germline-derived CDR1 and CDR2 are KGHSH and LQKENI. After removal of 6 bases from V and 6 bases from J, the junction contained 11 bases not matched to a gene. This CDR3 is built from 16 residues. As DNA, the CDR3 is TGTGCCAGCTCTCTTACCGGGACAGGGGAAGTTCAGCCCCAGCATTTT. Protein sequence: CASSLTGTGEVQPQHF. The full variable domain, with the rest looked up from reference TRBV18 and TRBJ1-5, is NAGVMQNPRHLVRRRGQEARLRCSPMKGHSHVYWYRQLPEEGLKFMVYLQKENIIDESGMPKERFSAEFPKEGPSILRIQQVVRGDSAAYFCASSLTGTGEVQPQHFGDGTRLSIL.

This clonotype was seen many times. The V call is TRBV11-3, the J call TRBJ2-5; 7 bases agree with TRBD1. This CDR3 is 14 amino acids long. V lost 3 bases, J lost 1 base, and 2 bases stayed unmatched. Germline assignment: CDR1 SGHNT and CDR2 YENEEA. The CDR3 reads CASSFWDSQETQYF. CDR3 in DNA: TGTGCCAGCAGCTTTTGGGACAGCCAAGAGACCCAGTACTTC.

This clonotype was detected ten times or more. The chain joins TRBV30 to TRBJ1-6, with 12 bases that match TRBD1. The CDR3 is 15 amino acids. Germline CDR1 reads GTSNPN; CDR2 reads SVGIG (reference sequence). V shed 1 base and J 10 bases; nucleotides not matched to a gene: 5. In DNA, the CDR3 is TGTGCCTGGAGTGACGCCGGGACAGGGGGCTCACCCCTCCACTTT. This translates into CAWSDAGTGGSPLHF.

The genes are TRBV25-1 and TRBJ2-1, with 9 nucleotides matching TRBD1. The length of the CDR3 is 15 residues. V lost 4 bases, J lost 4 bases, and 5 bases stayed unmatched. The germline V gene encodes CDR1 MGHDK and CDR2 SYGVNS. The CDR3: CASSGGDREYNEQFF. The CDR3 nucleotides read TGTGCCAGCAGTGGGGGGGACAGGGAGTACAATGAGCAGTTCTTC.

This clonotype was detected ten times or more. This chain joins TRBV12-3 or TRBV12-4 and TRBJ1-6; 8 nucleotides match TRBD1. The CDR3 consists of 15 residues. The V and J ends lost 0 bases and 14 bases, in that order; junction bases with no gene match: 9. The chain's CDR3 is CASSLATGGIGALHF. CDR3 DNA sequence: TGTGCCAGCAGTTTAGCCACAGGGGGAATTGGGGCCCTCCACTTT.

Many counts were recorded for this clonotype. This chain uses TRBV11-2 with TRBJ1-2; unclear D gene. Trimming took 1 base from V and 1 from J, leaving 16 bases between them. CDR1 SGHAT and CDR2 FQNNGV come from the germline V gene. The CDR3 runs to 17 residues. CDR3 coding DNA: TGTGCCAGCAGCTTAGGGGCTGGAACGGCGGTTAACTATGGCTACACCTTC. This translates into CASSLGAGTAVNYGYTF.

The chain recombines TRBV27 with TRBJ1-2, with TRBD1 as a possible D gene (5 bases). V was pared by 6 bases and J by 3 bases, with 11 bases between. CDR1 is MNHEY, CDR2 SMNVEV, per germline (reference sequence). The length of the CDR3 is 13 residues. The DNA of the CDR3 is TGTGCCAGCAGGCGGAGAGGGGACTATGGCTACACCTTC. It is translated as CASRRRGDYGYTF.

This clonotype was seen a handful of times. V and J are TRBV6-5 and TRBJ1-2; TRBD1 is a possible D gene (6 bases). Trimming removed 0 bases from V and 8 bases from J, with 13 bases in between. CDR1 and CDR2 from the germline V gene are MNHEY and SVGAGI. This CDR3 spans 14 amino acids. The CDR3: CASSYSRGAGGYTF. CDR3 nucleotide sequence: TGTGCCAGCAGTTACTCTCGGGGGGCGGGAGGCTACACCTTC.

This clonotype was seen a few times. The CDR3 loop reads CSAPYRDSYYGYTF. CDR3 DNA sequence: TGCAGTGCACCCTACAGGGATTCCTACTATGGCTACACCTTC. The chain employs TRBV20-1 and TRBJ1-2; D is possibly TRBD1 (6 bases). Germline CDR1 is DFQATT and CDR2 is SNEGSKA (reference sequence). The germline V and J ends were trimmed by 6 bases and 3 bases, with 17 bases remaining between them. The CDR3 totals 14 residues.

This clonotype was observed a single time. This chain joins TRBV12-3 or TRBV12-4 and TRBJ1-5, with D maybe TRBD1 (6 bases). This CDR3 is 15 amino acids long. V was trimmed by 5 bases and J by 3 bases, leaving 14 bases between them. The CDR3 bases are TGTGCCAGCAGTCCCGACAGGATCACCAATCAGCCCCAGCATTTT. Its protein product is CASSPDRITNQPQHF.

The chain uses TRBV19 and TRBJ1-2; D is undetermined. With 5 bases removed from V and 2 bases from J, the gap between germline ends came to 15 bases. This CDR3 is 15 amino acids long. Germline V CDR1 and CDR2: LNHDA, SQIVND (reference sequence). The CDR3 reads CASSSAMGFNYGYTF. CDR3 DNA sequence: TGTGCCAGTAGTTCCGCCATGGGGTTCAACTATGGCTACACCTTC.

Concerning this clonotype: A much more abundant neighbour one base away suggests this may be a read error. J is TRBJ2-1 and V is TRBV12-3 or TRBV12-4, with TRBD2 matching over 7 bases. CDR3 length: 12 amino acids. CDR3 DNA sequence: TGTGCCAGCAGTTGGGAGGGTGGTGAGCGGTTCTTC. Translating gives CASSWEGGERFF.

This clonotype was seen more than once but under ten times. The rearrangement uses TRBV18 and TRBJ2-1, with D hard to call. V dropped 5 bases and J dropped 0 bases, with 14 bases sitting between them. This CDR3 contains 16 residues. Germline CDR1 and CDR2: KGHSH and LQKENI. The CDR3 spells CASSDRQASSYNEQFF. The DNA of the CDR3 is TGTGCCAGCTCAGATCGGCAGGCGAGCTCCTACAATGAGCAGTTCTTC.

This clonotype came up a few times. The chain uses TRBV3-1 and TRBJ1-4, with D uncertain. The V gene lost 4 bases and the J gene lost 7 bases, with 16 bases spanning the gap. The CDR3 sequence is 15 residues long. Germline V gene data show CDR1 as LGHDT and CDR2 as YNNKEL (reference sequence). The chain's CDR3 is CASSLTAVQAEKLFF. For the CDR3, the DNA is TGTGCCAGCAGCCTTACAGCGGTTCAGGCTGAAAAACTGTTTTTT.

This clonotype was seen many times. V and J are TRBV12-3 or TRBV12-4 and TRBJ1-4; D may be TRBD1 (5 bases). V dropped 6 bases and J dropped 10 bases, with 18 bases sitting between them. This CDR3 spans 14 amino acids. The CDR3 is CASRGTPEGGKLFF. The CDR3 DNA reads TGTGCCAGCAGAGGGACTCCCGAAGGAGGAAAACTGTTTTTT.

J is TRBJ2-7 and V is TRBV6-1, with TRBD1 matching over 8 bases. Germline V gene lookup returns CDR1 MNHNS and CDR2 SASEGT. The length of the CDR3 is 13 residues. V was clipped by 5 bases and J by 5 bases; unmatched bases: 5. The DNA for the CDR3 is TGTGCCAGCAGTCACCGGGACAGGCACGAGCAGTACTTC. Translating gives CASSHRDRHEQYF.

For this clonotype: Since a much larger clone is just one base distant, this may be a read error. V gene TRBV7-6 combines with J gene TRBJ2-5; TRBD2 is a possible D gene (6 bases). CDR3 length equals 15 residues. V was pared by 7 bases and J by 5 bases, with 20 bases between. The germline CDR1 and CDR2 sequences are SGHVS and FNYEAQ. Written as DNA, the CDR3 is TGTGCCAGCAACCACGGGCGGGAACTCCGGGAGACCCAGTACTTC. This translates into CASNHGRELRETQYF.

This clonotype was counted at least ten times. The chain couples TRBV6-2 or TRBV6-3 to TRBJ2-1, with 12 bases that match TRBD2. Germline lookup yields CDR1 MNHEY and CDR2 SVGEGT. The CDR3 spans 15 residues. The V and J ends lost 4 bases and 10 bases, in that order; junction bases with no gene match: 8. The CDR3 sequence is CASSWLAGGPREQFF. CDR3 in DNA: TGTGCCAGCAGTTGGCTAGCGGGAGGGCCCCGGGAGCAGTTCTTC.

Comment on this clonotype: A much larger clone lies a single base off, so this may be a read error. The V gene is TRBV3-2, the J gene TRBJ2-1; TRBD2, the table's D call, lacks a check against the DNA. TRBV3-2 is annotated as a pseudogene. The CDR3 covers 17 residues. The CDR3: CASSPSVTSGRFNEQFF. In DNA form, the CDR3 reads TGTGCCAGCAGCCCAAGTGTGACTAGCGGGAGGTTCAACGAGCAGTTCTTC.

This clonotype was observed at least ten times. The rearrangement uses TRBV7-8 and TRBJ1-4; 11 positions match TRBD1. V lost 3 bases to trimming and J lost 6 bases; unmatched junction nucleotides: 0. Per germline, CDR1 SGHVS and CDR2 FQNEAQ. This CDR3 has 14 residues. CDR3 sequence (DNA): TGTGCCAGCAGCTTGGACAGGGGGCATGAAAAACTGTTTTTT. This gives the protein CASSLDRGHEKLFF.

This clonotype showed up many times. The J gene is TRBJ2-7, the V gene TRBV6-1; TRBD2 matches 12 bases. This CDR3 has 16 residues. V gave up 6 bases and J gave up 0 bases; unmatched junction bases: 6. Germline CDR1 and CDR2: MNHNS and SASEGT. CDR3 sequence reads: CASRATSGGSSYEQYF. Here the CDR3 DNA reads TGTGCCAGCAGGGCGACTAGCGGGGGAAGCTCCTACGAGCAGTACTTC.

The V and J genes are TRBV4-1 and TRBJ2-3; D gene uncertain. The CDR3 totals 13 residues. The V and J ends lost 2 bases and 3 bases respectively, with 6 bases between them. Germline CDR1 MGHRA, CDR2 YSYEKL. The chain's CDR3 is CASSQYRTDTQYF. CDR3 nucleotides: TGCGCCAGCAGCCAATATAGAACAGATACGCAGTATTTT.

In its sample, this clonotype was seen a few times. V and J are TRBV7-9 and TRBJ1-1; D unclear. Germline V gene data show CDR1 as SEHNR and CDR2 as FQNEAQ (reference sequence). The CDR3 spans 13 residues. V was shortened by 4 bases and J by 4 bases, with 10 bases between the two germline ends. The CDR3 DNA follows: TGTGCCAGCAGCTCCGGACGGATCACTGAAGCTTTCTTT. Translating gives CASSSGRITEAFF.